This T cell receptor beta chain derives from a study of T cells after yellow fever vaccination. Deletions cut 2 bases from V and 5 bases from J, with 13 bases between. The CDR3 loop spans 14 amino acids. CDR1 and CDR2 from the germline V gene are KGHSH and LQKENI. TCRdb reanalysed the 5' RACE reads using MiXCR and keeps one entry per CDR3 protein. This table has hundreds of thousands of distinct CDR3 sequences, around a fifth appearing once. Specimen: PBMCs, collected approximately 22 days after the first yellow fever vaccination. This sequence originates from a man younger than 35 who received the YFV17D yellow fever vaccine. V and J are TRBV18 and TRBJ2-7, with D possibly TRBD1 on 7 matching bases. The DNA for the CDR3 is TGTGCCAGCTCACCAGGAGGGGGCCGGAACGAGCAGTACTTC. It is translated as CASSPGGGRNEQYF. Looking up the rest from reference TRBV18 and TRBJ2-7 gives the full variable domain: NAGVMQNPRHLVRRRGQEARLRCSPMKGHSHVYWYRQLPEEGLKFMVYLQKENIIDESGMPKERFSAEFPKEGPSILRIQQVVRGDSAAYFCASSPGGGRNEQYFGPGTRLTVT.